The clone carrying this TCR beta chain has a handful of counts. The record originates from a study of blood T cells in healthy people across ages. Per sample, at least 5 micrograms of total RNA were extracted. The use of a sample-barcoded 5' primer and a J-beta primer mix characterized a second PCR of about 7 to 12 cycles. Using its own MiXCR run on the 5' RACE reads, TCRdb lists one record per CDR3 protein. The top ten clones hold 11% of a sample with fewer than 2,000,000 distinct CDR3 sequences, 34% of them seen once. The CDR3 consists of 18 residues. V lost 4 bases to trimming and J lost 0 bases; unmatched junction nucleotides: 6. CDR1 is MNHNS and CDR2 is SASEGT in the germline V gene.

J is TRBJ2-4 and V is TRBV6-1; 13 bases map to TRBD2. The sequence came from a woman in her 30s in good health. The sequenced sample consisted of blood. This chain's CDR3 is CASSAGLAGVIAKNIQYF. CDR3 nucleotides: TGTGCCAGCAGTGCCGGACTAGCGGGGGTTATAGCCAAAAACATTCAGTACTTC.